This is a list of T cell receptor beta chains from one sample in a study of blood T cells in healthy people across ages. MiXCR, applied by TCRdb to the 5' RACE reads, yields one record per CDR3 protein. The table shows 600,000 or so distinct CDR3 sequences, with around 20% occurring only once. Sequenced material: blood. Source of these receptors: an older man in good health. Both conserved end residues are part of each CDR3. The D gene is left open where the match is weak. Size is stated for part of the rows, as once, few or many counts, or as a class when the clone is expanded.

CDR3: CSARGGGGMGYEQYF
DNA: TGCAGTGCTAGAGGAGGCGGCGGGATGGGTTACGAGCAGTACTTC
J: TRBJ2-7
V: TRBV20-1
D: NA
size: NA

CDR3: CASNRGRDETQYF
DNA: TGTGCCAGCAACAGGGGGCGGGATGAGACCCAGTACTTC
J: TRBJ2-5
V: TRBV2
D: TRBD1
size: NA

CDR3: CASSLEGQIYNEQFF
DNA: TGTGCCAGCAGCTTAGAAGGACAGATATACAATGAGCAGTTCTTC
J: TRBJ2-1
V: TRBV7-8
D: NA
size: NA

CDR3: CASSLEGLETQYF
DNA: TGTGCCAGCAGCTTGGAGGGCCTGGAGACCCAGTACTTC
J: TRBJ2-5
V: TRBV5-6
D: NA
size: many

CDR3: CASSQGSPPGGEKLFF
DNA: TGCGCCAGCAGCCAAGGCAGCCCCCCCGGGGGTGAAAAACTGTTTTTT
J: TRBJ1-4
V: TRBV4-1
D: NA
size: NA

CDR3: CSARENGRSSYEQYF
DNA: TGCAGTGCTAGAGAGAACGGGAGGAGCTCCTACGAGCAGTACTTC
J: TRBJ2-7
V: TRBV20-1
D: TRBD2
size: NA

CDR3: CSVNFQNIQYF
DNA: TGCAGCGTTAATTTTCAAAACATTCAGTACTTC
J: TRBJ2-4
V: TRBV29-1
D: NA
size: many

CDR3: CASSFGGTGVFETQYF
DNA: TGTGCCAGCAGTTTCGGAGGGACAGGGGTTTTCGAGACCCAGTACTTC
J: TRBJ2-5
V: TRBV28
D: TRBD1
size: few

CDR3: CAIRQGGPLYNEQFF
DNA: TGTGCCATCAGGCAAGGAGGCCCCCTTTACAATGAGCAGTTCTTC
J: TRBJ2-1
V: TRBV10-3
D: NA
size: few

CDR3: CASSTGQRGLSTGELFF
DNA: TGTGCCAGCAGCACGGGCCAAAGAGGGCTTTCCACCGGGGAGCTGTTTTTT
J: TRBJ2-2
V: TRBV7-3
D: NA
size: NA

CDR3: CASGGMPPHTGELFF
DNA: TGTGCCTCAGGAGGGATGCCGCCCCACACCGGGGAGCTGTTTTTT
J: TRBJ2-2
V: TRBV6-2/TRBV6-3
D: NA
size: few

CDR3: CASSGAGATDTQYF
DNA: TGTGCCAGCAGCGGAGCGGGAGCTACAGATACGCAGTATTTT
J: TRBJ2-3
V: TRBV9
D: TRBD2
size: NA

CDR3: CASSFGLAGEETQYF
DNA: TGCGCCAGCAGCTTTGGACTAGCGGGAGAAGAGACCCAGTACTTC
J: TRBJ2-5
V: TRBV5-1
D: TRBD2
size: many

CDR3: CSVEDPWTSGGRTQYF
DNA: TGCAGCGTTGAAGATCCTTGGACTAGCGGCGGGAGGACCCAGTACTTC
J: TRBJ2-5
V: TRBV29-1
D: TRBD2
size: few

CDR3: CASSGGDYSQETQYF
DNA: TGTGCCAGCAGCGGCGGGGACTATTCCCAGGAGACCCAGTACTTC
J: TRBJ2-5
V: TRBV5-4
D: TRBD2
size: NA

CDR3: CASSDGTDAFF
DNA: TGTGCCAGCAGCGACGGGACGGACGCTTTCTTT
J: TRBJ1-1
V: TRBV5-6
D: NA
size: NA

CDR3: CASSQISVSSYNEQFF
DNA: TGCGCCAGCAGCCAGATCTCGGTTAGCTCCTACAATGAGCAGTTCTTC
J: TRBJ2-1
V: TRBV5-1
D: NA
size: NA

CDR3: CASSWWSSGYNNEQFF
DNA: TGTGCCAGCAGCTGGTGGTCTAGCGGGTATAACAATGAGCAGTTCTTC
J: TRBJ2-1
V: TRBV5-6
D: TRBD2
size: few

CDR3: CASMPGPSYEQYF
DNA: TGTGCCAGCATGCCGGGACCGAGCTACGAGCAGTACTTC
J: TRBJ2-7
V: TRBV7-8
D: NA
size: NA

CDR3: CASRDGTQSTDTQYF
DNA: TGTGCCAGCAGGGACGGGACCCAGAGCACAGATACGCAGTATTTT
J: TRBJ2-3
V: TRBV28
D: NA
size: NA

CDR3: CSARAGSSNQPQHF
DNA: TGCAGTGCTAGAGCGGGCAGTAGCAATCAGCCCCAGCATTTT
J: TRBJ1-5
V: TRBV20-1
D: NA
size: few

CDR3: CASSQEGGNPIYEQYF
DNA: TGCGCCAGCAGCCAAGAGGGAGGGAACCCAATCTACGAGCAGTACTTC
J: TRBJ2-7
V: TRBV4-1
D: TRBD2
size: NA

CDR3: CASSQSLKGAVETQYF
DNA: TGTGCCAGCAGCCAAAGCCTGAAGGGGGCTGTGGAGACCCAGTACTTC
J: TRBJ2-5
V: TRBV3-1
D: TRBD1
size: NA

CDR3: CAAGTSYEQYF
DNA: TGTGCCGCCGGGACGTCCTACGAGCAGTACTTC
J: TRBJ2-7
V: TRBV6-2/TRBV6-3
D: NA
size: NA

CDR3: CATSRVDHSYEQYF
DNA: TGTGCCACCAGCAGAGTTGATCACTCCTACGAGCAGTACTTC
J: TRBJ2-7
V: TRBV15
D: NA
size: few

CDR3: CASSQEGRAYGYTF
DNA: TGCGCCAGCAGCCAAGAGGGCAGGGCCTATGGCTACACCTTC
J: TRBJ1-2
V: TRBV4-1
D: NA
size: NA

CDR3: CASSQDSTNEKLFF
DNA: TGTGCCAGCAGCCAGGACAGCACTAATGAAAAACTGTTTTTT
J: TRBJ1-4
V: TRBV14
D: NA
size: NA

CDR3: CASSQRPGVSGELFF
DNA: TGTGCCAGCAGCCAACGACCTGGGGTCTCCGGGGAGCTGTTTTTT
J: TRBJ2-2
V: TRBV3-1
D: NA
size: NA

CDR3: CATRGTSGSETQYF
DNA: TGTGCCACCAGAGGGACTAGCGGGAGCGAGACCCAGTACTTC
J: TRBJ2-5
V: TRBV10-3
D: TRBD2
size: many

CDR3: CASSFEGPRTDTQYF
DNA: TGTGCCAGCAGCTTTGAGGGGCCCCGCACAGATACGCAGTATTTT
J: TRBJ2-3
V: TRBV6-6
D: NA
size: few

CDR3: CSARDLRDYGYTF
DNA: TGCAGTGCTAGAGATTTGAGGGACTATGGCTACACCTTC
J: TRBJ1-2
V: TRBV20-1
D: NA
size: few

CDR3: CASSERGGKETQYF
DNA: TGTGCCAGCAGTGAAAGGGGTGGTAAGGAGACCCAGTACTTC
J: TRBJ2-5
V: TRBV25-1
D: NA
size: NA

CDR3: CSVPGSGLYNEQFF
DNA: TGCAGTGTTCCGGGATCCGGTTTATACAATGAGCAGTTCTTC
J: TRBJ2-1
V: TRBV20-1
D: NA
size: many

CDR3: CASSPPGRTYNEQFF
DNA: TGTGCCAGCAGCCCTCCGGGGCGTACGTACAATGAGCAGTTCTTC
J: TRBJ2-1
V: TRBV9
D: NA
size: NA

CDR3: CASRGSGIRIFEHYF
DNA: TGTGCCAGCAGGGGATCCGGGATTCGTATCTTCGAGCATTACTTC
J: TRBJ2-7
V: TRBV6-5
D: NA
size: NA

CDR3: CSVRGIISNEQFF
DNA: TGCAGTGTGCGCGGGATAATTTCAAATGAGCAGTTCTTC
J: TRBJ2-1
V: TRBV20-1
D: NA
size: many

CDR3: CASSEALGSTRETQYF
DNA: TGTGCCAGCAGTGAAGCCCTAGGGTCAACCCGAGAGACCCAGTACTTC
J: TRBJ2-5
V: TRBV6-1
D: NA
size: few

CDR3: CASTAQGSGTNEQYF
DNA: TGTGCCAGCACCGCCCAGGGTAGCGGAACCAACGAGCAGTACTTC
J: TRBJ2-7
V: TRBV12-3/TRBV12-4
D: NA
size: few

CDR3: CATSEDRVHEQYF
DNA: TGTGCCACCAGCGAGGACAGGGTCCACGAGCAGTACTTC
J: TRBJ2-7
V: TRBV15
D: TRBD1
size: NA

CDR3: CATSDLYEQYF
DNA: TGTGCCACCAGTGATTTATACGAGCAGTACTTC
J: TRBJ2-7
V: TRBV24-1
D: NA
size: NA

CDR3: CASSTGTANEKLFF
DNA: TGTGCCAGCAGCACCGGGACGGCAAATGAAAAACTGTTTTTT
J: TRBJ1-4
V: TRBV9
D: NA
size: NA

CDR3: CSAGPPQETQYF
DNA: TGCAGCGCCGGGCCACCTCAAGAGACCCAGTACTTC
J: TRBJ2-5
V: TRBV29-1
D: NA
size: NA

CDR3: CSVALYRAETQYF
DNA: TGCAGCGTTGCCCTCTATAGGGCAGAGACCCAGTACTTC
J: TRBJ2-5
V: TRBV29-1
D: NA
size: many

CDR3: CASRQTPYSNQPQHF
DNA: TGTGCCAGCAGGCAGACTCCTTATAGCAATCAGCCCCAGCATTTT
J: TRBJ1-5
V: TRBV7-2
D: NA
size: NA

CDR3: CASSVYGDTQYF
DNA: TGTGCCAGCAGCGTATACGGAGATACGCAGTATTTT
J: TRBJ2-3
V: TRBV9
D: NA
size: few

CDR3: CAISSEGPNEQFF
DNA: TGTGCCATCAGTTCAGAGGGGCCCAATGAGCAGTTCTTC
J: TRBJ2-1
V: TRBV10-3
D: NA
size: NA

CDR3: CSARPFLRGDNEQFF
DNA: TGCAGTGCTAGACCGTTCTTGCGGGGGGACAATGAGCAGTTCTTC
J: TRBJ2-1
V: TRBV20-1
D: TRBD2
size: NA

CDR3: CASSLRVENIQYF
DNA: TGTGCCAGCAGCCTACGGGTAGAGAACATTCAGTACTTC
J: TRBJ2-4
V: TRBV27
D: NA
size: few

CDR3: CASSRPGVYSGTTIYF
DNA: TGTGCCAGCAGCCGCCCTGGGGTATACTCTGGAACCACCATATATTTT
J: TRBJ1-3
V: TRBV5-8
D: NA
size: NA

CDR3: CASQTSLYEQYF
DNA: TGTGCCAGTCAGACTAGCCTCTACGAGCAGTACTTC
J: TRBJ2-7
V: TRBV6-2/TRBV6-3
D: TRBD2
size: NA

CDR3: CAISERWGVNTEAFF
DNA: TGTGCCATCAGTGAAAGGTGGGGTGTGAACACTGAAGCTTTCTTT
J: TRBJ1-1
V: TRBV10-3
D: NA
size: NA

CDR3: CSAMGLASNEQFF
DNA: TGCAGTGCTATGGGACTAGCGAGCAATGAGCAGTTCTTC
J: TRBJ2-1
V: TRBV20-1
D: TRBD2
size: few